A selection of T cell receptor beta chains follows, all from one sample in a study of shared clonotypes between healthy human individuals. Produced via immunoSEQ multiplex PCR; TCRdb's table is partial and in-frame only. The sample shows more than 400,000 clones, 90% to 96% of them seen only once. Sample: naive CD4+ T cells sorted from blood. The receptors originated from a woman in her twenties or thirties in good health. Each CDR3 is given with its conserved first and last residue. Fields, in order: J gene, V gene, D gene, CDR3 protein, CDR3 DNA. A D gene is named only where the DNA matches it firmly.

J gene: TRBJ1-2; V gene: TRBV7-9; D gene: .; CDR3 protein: CASSTQETSYTF; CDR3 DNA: TGTGCCAGCAGCACGCAGGAAACAAGCTACACCTTC
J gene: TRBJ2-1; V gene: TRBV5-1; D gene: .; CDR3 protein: CASSRGPGSYNEQFF; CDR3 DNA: TGCGCCAGCAGCCGTGGGCCTGGCTCCTACAATGAGCAGTTCTTC
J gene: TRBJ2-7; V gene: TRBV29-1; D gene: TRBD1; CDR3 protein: CSVAVGTGSYEQYF; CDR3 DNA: TGCAGCGTGGCGGTCGGGACAGGGTCTTACGAGCAGTACTTC
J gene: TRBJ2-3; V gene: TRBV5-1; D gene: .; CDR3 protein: CASSVFPDNTDTQYF; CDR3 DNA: TGCGCCAGCAGCGTGTTTCCTGACAACACAGATACGCAGTATTTT
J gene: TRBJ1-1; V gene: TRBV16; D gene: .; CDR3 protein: CASSRSRGVTEAFF; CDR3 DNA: TGTGCCAGCAGCCGTTCGAGGGGAGTCACTGAAGCTTTCTTT
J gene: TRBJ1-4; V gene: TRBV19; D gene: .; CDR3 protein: CASSIPQGTGEKLFF; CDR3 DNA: TGTGCCAGTAGTATCCCGCAGGGAACAGGGGAAAAACTGTTTTTT
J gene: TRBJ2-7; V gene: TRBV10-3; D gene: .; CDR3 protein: CAIRGGVGTSYEQYF; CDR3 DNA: TGTGCCATCAGAGGGGGGGTTGGCACTTCCTACGAGCAGTACTTC
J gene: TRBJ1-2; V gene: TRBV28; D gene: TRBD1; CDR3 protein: CALQGQGVYGYTF; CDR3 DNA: TGTGCCCTACAGGGACAGGGGGTCTATGGCTACACCTTC
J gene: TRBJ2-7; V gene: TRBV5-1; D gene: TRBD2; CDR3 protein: CASSTRAMRSTGGPDEQYF; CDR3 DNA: TGCGCCAGCAGCACCAGGGCTATGCGGTCTACGGGAGGTCCCGACGAGCAGTACTTC
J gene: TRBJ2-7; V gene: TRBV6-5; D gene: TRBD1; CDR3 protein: CASGGTGVSYEQYF; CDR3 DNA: TGTGCCAGCGGGGGAACAGGGGTATCCTACGAGCAGTACTTC
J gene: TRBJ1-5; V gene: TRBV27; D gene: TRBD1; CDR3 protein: CASRGLGQPQHF; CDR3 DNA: TGTGCCTCCAGGGGGTTAGGTCAGCCCCAGCATTTT
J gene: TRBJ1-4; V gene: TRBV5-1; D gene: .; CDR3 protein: CASSVGQTTNEKLFF; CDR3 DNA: TGCGCCAGCAGCGTAGGACAGACAACTAATGAAAAACTGTTTTTT
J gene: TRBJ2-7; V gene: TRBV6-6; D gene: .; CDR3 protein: CASSYSGQVTYEQYF; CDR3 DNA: TGTGCCAGCAGTTACTCTGGACAAGTCACCTACGAGCAGTACTTC
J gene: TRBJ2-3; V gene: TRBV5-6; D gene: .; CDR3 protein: CASSRTGLADTQYF; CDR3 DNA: TGTGCCAGCAGCCGTACAGGGTTGGCAGATACGCAGTATTTT
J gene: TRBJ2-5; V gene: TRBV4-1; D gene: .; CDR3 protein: CASSQVGTLGTQYF; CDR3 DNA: TGCGCCAGCAGCCAAGTGGGGACCTTGGGGACCCAGTACTTC
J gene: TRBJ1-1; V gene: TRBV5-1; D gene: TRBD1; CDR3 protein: CASSSGTGGTEAFF; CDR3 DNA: TGCGCCAGCAGCTCCGGGACAGGGGGCACTGAAGCTTTCTTT